This is a list of T cell receptor beta chains from one sample in a study of human T cells and chemical hapten exposure. TCRdb re-analysed the RACE reads in MiXCR, keeping a single row per CDR3 protein. Of about 45,000 distinct CDR3 sequences listed, roughly 4.5% are singletons. The sample comprised whole blood. Source of these receptors: a human donor in good health. Some clones in this sample may be carry-over from other donors' samples. CDR3s leave out the opening cysteine and the closing phenylalanine or tryptophan. The D gene is left open where the match is weak.

>TRBV11-2|.|TRBJ2-7
ASSLGPIEQY
>TRBV19|.|TRBJ2-7
ASTDRGGYEQY
>TRBV6-5|.|TRBJ2-1
ASSYRGEHEQF
>TRBV18|.|TRBJ1-1
ASIDSRTEAF
>TRBV18|.|TRBJ1-1
ASSSPDLGRYTEAF
>TRBV6-5|TRBD1|TRBJ2-5
ASRGTGEETQY
>TRBV3-1|TRBD2|TRBJ2-3
ASSPAASGTPGY
>TRBV11-2|TRBD1|TRBJ1-4
ASRAGTGNEKLF
>TRBV27|.|TRBJ1-4
ASSLSGFSHEKLF
>TRBV7-9|.|TRBJ2-5
ASSPARVPQETQY
>TRBV18|TRBD2|TRBJ2-7
ASSDGVGGGEPYEQY
>TRBV24-1|.|TRBJ2-2
ATRGTANTGELF
>TRBV28|.|TRBJ2-7
ASSAYFFEQY
>TRBV20-1|.|TRBJ2-5
STLPTETQY
>TRBV29-1|TRBD2|TRBJ2-1
STGGLAGDEQF
>TRBV15|TRBD1|TRBJ1-5
ATSRDVGDRDPLRGNQPQH
>TRBV12-3/TRBV12-4|.|TRBJ1-1
ASSPWGQNTEAF
>TRBV2|TRBD1|TRBJ2-1
ASRIPTGVYNEQF
>TRBV7-9|.|TRBJ2-7
ASSPRSPSSYEQY
>TRBV11-2|.|TRBJ1-3
ASSFCCRSGNTIY
>TRBV12-3/TRBV12-4|.|TRBJ1-1
ASSPQANAEAF
>TRBV29-1|.|TRBJ1-1
SSGQRLNTEAF
>TRBV6-5|.|TRBJ1-5
ASRGRVRGSNQPQH
>TRBV6-2/TRBV6-3|TRBD2|TRBJ2-3
ASSRALAGGPTDTQY
>TRBV29-1|.|TRBJ1-2
SVEWGNGYT
>TRBV14|.|TRBJ1-1
ASSQVDGTEAF
>TRBV27|.|TRBJ2-3
ASSLLGRGERKY
>TRBV29-1|.|TRBJ2-2
SVQRVTNTGELF
>TRBV3-1|.|TRBJ1-1
ASSPVFRRNTEAF
>TRBV6-5|.|TRBJ1-1
ASSRTGHPNTEAF
>TRBV18|.|TRBJ2-1
ASSPLRNAYNEQF
>TRBV12-3/TRBV12-4|.|TRBJ2-7
ASSLAQGTVTYEQY
>TRBV2|.|TRBJ2-2
ASSEIEFGPGELF
>TRBV7-8|TRBD2|TRBJ2-1
ASSLFPPGLAGVLEPSGNEQF
>TRBV4-2|TRBD1|TRBJ2-7
ASSQEIRQGTYEQY
>TRBV20-1|.|TRBJ1-1
SAGRVNTEAF
>TRBV20-1|.|TRBJ2-3
SARDQGITDTQY
>TRBV28|.|TRBJ1-2
ASSPLGTGYT
>TRBV24-1|TRBD2|TRBJ2-7
ATSDSGLAGGEQY
>TRBV5-1|TRBD1|TRBJ2-2
AGSLTGTGELF
>TRBV6-5|TRBD2|TRBJ2-7
ASSSGGLAGGTSSYEQY
>TRBV28|.|TRBJ2-3
ASSAPGAADTQY
>TRBV28|.|TRBJ1-4
ASSFGEKLF
>TRBV27|TRBD1|TRBJ2-6
ASSLYQGAKTGANVLT
>TRBV27|.|TRBJ2-6
ASSTLAAGANVLT
>TRBV29-1|.|TRBJ2-1
SVISGQYNEQF
>TRBV30|.|TRBJ1-5
AWSAGINQPQH
>TRBV27|.|TRBJ1-1
ASSLSPRARGEAF
>TRBV29-1|.|TRBJ1-2
SVVSGNNYGYT
>TRBV12-3/TRBV12-4|.|TRBJ2-5
ASSFTYQETQY
>TRBV27|TRBD2|TRBJ2-1
ASSLGGLAGEGEQF
>TRBV30|.|TRBJ2-3
AQSRRERDTQY
>TRBV11-2|TRBD1|TRBJ2-6
ASSRKRQGSSGANVLT